Listed here are 30 T cell receptor beta chains from one sample, sequenced in a study of cytomegalovirus exposure and HLA in healthy donors. Use of 60 Vbeta and 13 Jbeta primers characterized the PCR. Method: immunoSEQ multiplex PCR; TCRdb's copy keeps in-frame clones and lacks some. In the table there are about 170,000 clones, roughly 85% of which are singletons. Sequencing was done on a sample of PBMCs. These receptors originate from a man in his thirties or forties in good health and CMV-seropositive.

This chain's CDR3 is CASSQEAGGVNEKLFF. Written as DNA, the CDR3 is TGCGCCAGCAGCCAAGAAGCAGGGGGTGTTAATGAAAAACTGTTTTTT. The chain is built from TRBV4-3 and TRBJ1-4; 7 positions match TRBD1. CDR3 size: 16 residues. Germline V gives CDR1 LGHNA, CDR2 YSLEER. Losses at the gene ends were 0 bases for V and 4 bases for J; bases not matched to a gene: 5.

The chain is built from TRBV7-2 and TRBJ1-5; possibly TRBD1 for D (5 bases). Trimming left V 1 base short and J 0 bases short, with 16 bases between. The germline V gene has CDR1 SGHTA and CDR2 FQGNSA. The length of the CDR3 is 18 residues. CDR3: CASSLGRGGRYSNQPQHF. CDR3 nucleotide sequence: TGTGCCAGCAGCTTAGGGAGGGGCGGCAGGTATAGCAATCAGCCCCAGCATTTT.

CDR3 coding DNA: TGTGCCAGCAGTTACTCGCTCCTAGCAGCGCCATATACGCAGTATTTT. Protein: CASSYSLLAAPYTQYF. This chain joins TRBV6-5 and TRBJ2-3, with a possible D match to TRBD2 (5 bases). With 0 bases removed from V and 7 bases from J, the gap between germline ends came to 17 bases. The CDR3 consists of 16 residues. Germline V CDR1 and CDR2: MNHEY, SVGAGI.

The CDR3 sequence is CASSTLAGHSYNEQFF. CDR3 DNA sequence: TGTGCCAGTAGTACCTTAGCGGGGCACTCCTACAATGAGCAGTTCTTC. V gene TRBV19 combines with J gene TRBJ2-1; 8 positions agree with TRBD2. CDR3 length: 16 residues. The J segment lost 0 bases and the V segment lost 4 bases, leaving 5 bases of the junction unmatched. Germline-derived CDR1 and CDR2 are LNHDA and SQIVND (reference sequence).

The CDR3 nucleotides are TGTGCCAGCAGTCCGGAGCCAGGCCTAGCGGGAGAATGGGCCGGGGAGCTGTTTTTT. This codes for CASSPEPGLAGEWAGELFF. The chain couples TRBV4-2 to TRBJ2-2; 10 nucleotides align to TRBD2. J gave up 6 bases and V 6 bases, and 19 bases lay outside the gene matches. The CDR3 contains 19 residues. Germline CDR1 and CDR2: LGHNA and YNFKEQ.

This clone was detected only once. The chain recombines TRBV10-1 with TRBJ2-5, with 12 bases matching TRBD2. CDR3 size: 15 residues. Germline assignment: CDR1 WNHNN and CDR2 SYGVQD (reference sequence). The ends lost 2 bases at V and 5 bases at J; junction bases unmatched: 3. This CDR3 is CASSETSGRYETQYF. CDR3 nucleotide sequence: TGCGCCAGCAGTGAGACTAGCGGGAGGTACGAGACCCAGTACTTC.

The V and J genes are TRBV5-4 and TRBJ1-2, with TRBD1 identical over 7 bases. J was trimmed by 4 bases and V by 0 bases; bases with no gene match: 0. Germline CDR1 reads SGHNT; CDR2 reads YYREEE (reference sequence). The CDR3 totals 13 residues. The CDR3 region has the DNA TGTGCCAGCAGCTTGGGGACAGGCTATGGCTACACCTTC. Translating it yields CASSLGTGYGYTF.

The V and J genes are TRBV7-2 and TRBJ2-1, with 8 bases that match TRBD2. Looked up from germline, CDR1 is SGHTA and CDR2 is FQGNSA. This CDR3 region has 14 residues. V lost 7 bases and J lost 7; bases outside the gene matches: 9. The DNA for the CDR3 is TGTGCCAGCACCGCAGCGGGAGCACGTAATGAGCAGTTCTTC. Protein product: CASTAAGARNEQFF.

V gene TRBV7-2 combines with J gene TRBJ2-6; TRBD2 is a possible D gene (5 bases). V was cut by 1 base and J by 3 bases, with 7 bases left in between. Germline loops: CDR1 SGHTA, CDR2 FQGNSA. The CDR3 runs 15 residues. The CDR3 DNA reads TGTGCCAGCAGCTTAGGAGGGTTTGGGGCCAACGTCCTGACTTTC. Translating gives CASSLGGFGANVLTF. Drawing the rest from reference TRBV7-2 and TRBJ2-6, the complete variable domain is GAGVSQSPSNKVTEKGKDVELRCDPISGHTALYWYRQSLGQGLEFLIYFQGNSAPDKSGLPSDRFSAERTGGSVSTLTIQRTQQEDSAVYLCASSLGGFGANVLTFGAGSRLTVL.

The chain recombines TRBV5-1 with TRBJ2-3, with 8 bases identical to TRBD2. The CDR3 runs 16 residues. The trim removed 1 base at V and 7 bases at J, leaving 11 bases unmatched. Germline CDR1 reads SGHRS; CDR2 reads YFSETQ. The chain's CDR3 is CASSLSAGGFGNTQYF. The CDR3 DNA reads TGCGCCAGCAGCTTGTCCGCGGGAGGATTTGGAAATACGCAGTATTTT.

In the case of this clone: An end of the junction does not agree with germline; a read error may underlie this. The V call is TRBV7-9, the J call TRBJ2-7; 7 positions agree with TRBD2. The CDR3 spans 15 residues. Per the germline V gene, CDR1 is SEHNR and CDR2 is FQNEAQ (reference sequence). CDR3: CSSSSETSSPYEQYF. CDR3 DNA sequence: TGTTCCAGCAGCTCCGAGACTAGCAGTCCCTACGAGCAGTACTTC.

This clone was picked up one time. V gene TRBV9 combines with J gene TRBJ2-3; D remains unclear. CDR3 length: 15 amino acids. V was pared by 0 bases and J by 6 bases, with 14 bases between. Germline V gene data show CDR1 as SGDLS and CDR2 as YYNGEE. CDR3 residues: CASSVAFISTDTQYF. CDR3 sequence (DNA): TGTGCCAGCAGCGTAGCTTTTATCTCCACTGATACGCAGTATTTT.

The chain employs TRBV7-8 and TRBJ2-7; 14 positions agree with TRBD2. Unmatched junction bases numbered 2, after V lost 0 bases and J lost 4 bases. This CDR3 comprises 16 residues. Per germline, CDR1 SGHVS and CDR2 FQNEAQ. CDR3 in DNA: TGTGCCAGCAGCTTAGCCGGGACTAGCGGGAGTTACGAGCAGTACTTC. Translated, it gives CASSLAGTSGSYEQYF.

The chain combines TRBV4-3 with TRBJ2-7; TRBD2 is a possible D gene (6 bases). The CDR3 is 14 residues long. V was cut by 0 bases and J by 2 bases, with 8 bases left in between. Germline assignment: CDR1 LGHNA and CDR2 YSLEER. The CDR3 region has the DNA TGCGCCAGCAGCCAAGATAGGACTACCTACGAGCAGTACTTC. This translates into CASSQDRTTYEQYF.

V usage is TRBV9 and J usage is TRBJ1-3, with TRBD1 matching over 8 bases. CDR1 is SGDLS and CDR2 is YYNGEE in the germline V gene. The CDR3 contains 17 residues. V lost 4 bases, J lost 0 bases, and 9 bases stayed unmatched. The CDR3 DNA reads as TGTGCCAGCAGCACATCCGGGACAGGTTTCTCTGGAAACACCATATATTTT. Amino acid sequence: CASSTSGTGFSGNTIYF.

J is TRBJ2-1 and V is TRBV15; 14 bases line up with TRBD2. Germline values: CDR1 LNHNV, CDR2 YYDKDF (reference sequence). The CDR3 totals 18 residues. Trimming at V came to 4 bases and at J to 1 base, leaving 6 bases not matched to a gene. The CDR3 sequence is CATSTGLAGGGSYNEQFF. The CDR3 nucleotides read TGTGCCACCAGCACTGGACTAGCGGGAGGAGGTTCCTACAATGAGCAGTTCTTC.

The chain has TRBV5-6 and TRBJ1-4; no clear D gene. Germline lookup yields CDR1 SGHDT and CDR2 YYEEEE. The V and J ends lost 0 bases and 6 bases respectively, with 9 bases between them. The CDR3 is 14 amino acids. CDR3 sequence (DNA): TGTGCCAGCAGCTTGGTTGGGCGTGATGAAAAACTGTTTTTT. It encodes CASSLVGRDEKLFF.

V is TRBV7-9 and J is TRBJ2-3; TRBD2 matches 9 bases. This CDR3 has 15 amino acids. The trim removed 3 bases at V and 0 bases at J, leaving 1 base unmatched. The germline CDR1 and CDR2 sequences are SEHNR and FQNEAQ (reference sequence). The CDR3 is CASSFTSGSTDTQYF. In DNA form, the CDR3 reads TGTGCCAGCAGCTTCACTAGCGGGAGCACAGATACGCAGTATTTT. Complete variable domain (other parts from reference TRBV7-9 and TRBJ2-3): DTGVSQNPRHKITKRGQNVTFRCDPISEHNRLYWYRQTLGQGPEFLTYFQNEAQLEKSRLLSDRFSAERPKGSFSTLEIQRTEQGDSAMYLCASSFTSGSTDTQYFGPGTRLTVL.

In regard to this clone: Other DNA sequences within the sample encode an identical CDR3. The J gene is TRBJ1-4, the V gene TRBV7-2; tentatively, D is TRBD1 (5 bases). This CDR3 spans 13 amino acids. Germline CDR1 SGHTA, CDR2 FQGNSA. Trimming took off 1 base at V and 8 bases at J, with 8 bases between the two ends. The CDR3 nucleotides read TGTGCCAGCAGCTTAGGACGGGGGGAAAAACTGTTTTTT. It yields the protein CASSLGRGEKLFF.

This clone was detected once. This chain joins TRBV6-5 and TRBJ2-7; TRBD2 matches at 8 bases. The CDR3 has 15 amino acids. V lost 6 bases to trimming and J lost 3 bases; unmatched junction nucleotides: 10. Germline V CDR1 and CDR2: MNHEY, SVGAGI. The CDR3 sequence is CASRPRVAGNYEQYF. In DNA form, the CDR3 reads TGTGCCAGCAGACCACGGGTAGCGGGAAACTACGAGCAGTACTTC.

The rearrangement joins TRBV27 to TRBJ2-2, with D perhaps matching TRBD1 (6 bases). The CDR3 has 13 amino acids. Looked up from germline, CDR1 is MNHEY and CDR2 is SMNVEV (reference sequence). Trimming removed 3 bases at V and 6 bases at J, with 8 bases between. The DNA for the CDR3 is TGTGCCAGCAGTTTTTGGACAGCCGGGGAGCTGTTTTTT. Protein: CASSFWTAGELFF.

About this clone itself: One end of the junction does not line up with germline, which may come from a read error. The gene calls are TRBV7-9 and TRBJ2-1, with 7 bases identical to TRBD2. The germline CDR1 and CDR2 sequences are SEHNR and FQNEAQ (reference sequence). CDR3 length: 16 amino acids. The CDR3 reads CASSLAGGWGGNEQFF. The CDR3 nucleotides are TGTGCCAGCAGCCTAGCTGGGGGATGGGGGGGCAATGAGCAGTTCTTC.

The chain joins TRBV30 to TRBJ1-2; 8 positions agree with TRBD1. The CDR3 sequence is 13 residues long. The germline V gene encodes CDR1 GTSNPN and CDR2 SVGIG (reference sequence). Unmatched junction bases numbered 4, after V lost 3 bases and J lost 4 bases. CDR3 nucleotides: TGTGCCTGGAGCCCCGGGACAGGCTATGGCTACACCTTC. Protein sequence: CAWSPGTGYGYTF.

The V gene is TRBV29-1, the J gene TRBJ2-1; 8 nucleotides match TRBD1. Germline CDR1 reads SQVTM; CDR2 reads ANQGSEA. The CDR3 consists of 14 residues. With 2 bases clipped from V and 4 bases from J, the junction kept 4 bases outside the gene matches. This CDR3 reads CSVEKGTGYNEQFF. DNA for the CDR3: TGCAGCGTTGAAAAGGGGACAGGATACAATGAGCAGTTCTTC.

This clone is a singleton in its sample. V is TRBV5-6 and J is TRBJ1-3; D is unclear. Germline V gives CDR1 SGHDT, CDR2 YYEEEE. Trimming stripped 1 base from V and 0 bases from J, with 14 bases between. There are 17 residues in the CDR3. The CDR3 region is CASSLLPGTYSGNTIYF. As DNA, the CDR3 is TGTGCCAGCAGCTTGCTTCCGGGAACTTACTCTGGAAACACCATATATTTT.

V and J are TRBV9 and TRBJ1-1, with unresolved D. Germline V gene sequence: CDR1 SGDLS, CDR2 YYNGEE. The germline V and J ends were trimmed by 3 bases and 1 base, with 7 bases remaining between them. The CDR3 is 13 residues long. The CDR3 protein is CASSGYRNTEAFF. The CDR3 nucleotides are TGTGCCAGCAGCGGTTATCGGAACACTGAAGCTTTCTTT.

The CDR3 loop reads CASSTQLAGGYGYTF. The CDR3 DNA follows: TGTGCCAGCAGCACTCAATTAGCCGGAGGCTATGGCTACACCTTC. The chain employs TRBV11-2 and TRBJ1-2, with D unclear. CDR3 length: 15 residues. The ends were cut back, 5 bases at V and 4 bases at J, with 17 bases in the middle. In germline, CDR1 is SGHAT, CDR2 FQNNGV.

The chain links TRBV2 to TRBJ1-5; D is possibly TRBD1 (5 bases). This CDR3 is 15 amino acids long. Trimming stripped 4 bases from V and 3 bases from J, with 13 bases between. Germline V gene sequence: CDR1 SNHLY, CDR2 FYNNEI. The CDR3 sequence is CASSGDGGYNQPQHF. CDR3 DNA: TGTGCCAGCAGTGGCGACGGGGGTTACAATCAGCCCCAGCATTTT.

This clone occurred a few times. The rearrangement links TRBV6-1 to TRBJ2-7; D remains ambiguous. The CDR3 contains 15 residues. Between the trimmed V and J ends, which lost 8 bases and 0 bases, there was a span of 17 bases. Germline values: CDR1 MNHNS, CDR2 SASEGT. The CDR3 here is CASLELGDPSYEQYF. As DNA, the CDR3 is TGTGCCAGCCTTGAACTCGGAGACCCCTCCTACGAGCAGTACTTC.

This clone was detected only a few times. The V gene is TRBV18, the J gene TRBJ1-1; no reliable D call. Germline V gene sequence: CDR1 KGHSH, CDR2 LQKENI. Trimming shortened V by 5 bases and J by 1 base, and 11 bases separated the two germline ends. This CDR3 has 14 amino acids. The CDR3 bases are TGTGCCAGCTCATCCCTCCAGGAGAACACTGAAGCTTTCTTT. Translating gives CASSSLQENTEAFF.